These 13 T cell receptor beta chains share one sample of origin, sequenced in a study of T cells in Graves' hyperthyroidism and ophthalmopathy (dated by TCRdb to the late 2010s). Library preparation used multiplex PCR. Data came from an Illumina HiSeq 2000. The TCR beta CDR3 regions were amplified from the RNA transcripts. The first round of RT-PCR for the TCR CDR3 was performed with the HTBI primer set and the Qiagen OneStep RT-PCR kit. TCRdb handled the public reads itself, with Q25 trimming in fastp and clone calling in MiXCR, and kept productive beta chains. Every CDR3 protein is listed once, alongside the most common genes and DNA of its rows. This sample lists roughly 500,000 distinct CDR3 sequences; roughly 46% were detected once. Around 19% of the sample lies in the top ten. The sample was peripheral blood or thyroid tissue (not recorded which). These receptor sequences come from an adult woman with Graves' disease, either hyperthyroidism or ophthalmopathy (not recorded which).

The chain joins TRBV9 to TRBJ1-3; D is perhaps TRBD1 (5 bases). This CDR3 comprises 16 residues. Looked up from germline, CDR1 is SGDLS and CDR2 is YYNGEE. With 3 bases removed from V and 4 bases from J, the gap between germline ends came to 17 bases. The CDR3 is CASSDPQGVAGNTIYF. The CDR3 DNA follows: TGTGCCAGCAGCGACCCCCAGGGCGTCGCGGGAAACACCATATATTTT. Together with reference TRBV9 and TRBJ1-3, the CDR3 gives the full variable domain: DSGVTQTPKHLITATGQRVTLRCSPRSGDLSVYWYQQSLDQGLQFLIQYYNGEERAKGNILERFSAQQFPDLHSELNLSSLELGDSALYFCASSDPQGVAGNTIYFGEGSWLTVV.

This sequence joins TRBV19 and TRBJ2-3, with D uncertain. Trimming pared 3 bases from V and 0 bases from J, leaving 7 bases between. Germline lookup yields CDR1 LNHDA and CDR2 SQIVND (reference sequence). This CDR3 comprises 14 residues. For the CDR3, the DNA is TGTGCCAGTAGTATTGGGCAGAGCACAGATACGCAGTATTTT. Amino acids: CASSIGQSTDTQYF.

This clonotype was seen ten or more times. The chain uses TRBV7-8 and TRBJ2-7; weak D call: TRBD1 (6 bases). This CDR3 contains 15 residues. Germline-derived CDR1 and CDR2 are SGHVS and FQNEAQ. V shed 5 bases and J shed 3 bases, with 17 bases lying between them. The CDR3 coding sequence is TGTGCCAGCAGCCGCCGGGACAAGCCTTACTACGAGCAGTACTTC. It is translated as CASSRRDKPYYEQYF.

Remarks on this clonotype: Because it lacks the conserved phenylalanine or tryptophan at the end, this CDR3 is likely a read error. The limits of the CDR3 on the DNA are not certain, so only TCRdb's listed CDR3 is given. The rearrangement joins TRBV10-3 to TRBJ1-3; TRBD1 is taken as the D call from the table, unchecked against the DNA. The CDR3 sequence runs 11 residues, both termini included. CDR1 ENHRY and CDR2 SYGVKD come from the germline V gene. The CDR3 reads CAISEEGIEGT.

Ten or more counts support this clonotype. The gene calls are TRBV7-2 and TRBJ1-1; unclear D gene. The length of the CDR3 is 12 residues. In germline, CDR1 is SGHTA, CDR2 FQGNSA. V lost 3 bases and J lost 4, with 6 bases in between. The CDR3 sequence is CASSLPRTEAFF. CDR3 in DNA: TGTGCCAGCAGCTTGCCTCGCACTGAAGCTTTCTTT.

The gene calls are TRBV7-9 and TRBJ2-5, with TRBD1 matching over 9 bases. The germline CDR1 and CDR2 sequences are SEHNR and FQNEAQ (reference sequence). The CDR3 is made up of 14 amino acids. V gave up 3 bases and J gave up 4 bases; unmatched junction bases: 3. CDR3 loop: CASSLDRGGETQYF. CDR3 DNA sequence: TGTGCCAGCAGCTTGGACAGGGGAGGAGAGACCCAGTACTTC.

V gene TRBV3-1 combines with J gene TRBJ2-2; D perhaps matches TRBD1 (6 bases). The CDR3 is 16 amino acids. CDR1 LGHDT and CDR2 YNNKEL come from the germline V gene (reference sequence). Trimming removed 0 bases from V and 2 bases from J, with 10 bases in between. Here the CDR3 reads CASSQDWTVNTGELFF. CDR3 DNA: TGTGCCAGCAGCCAAGATTGGACAGTAAACACCGGGGAGCTGTTTTTT.

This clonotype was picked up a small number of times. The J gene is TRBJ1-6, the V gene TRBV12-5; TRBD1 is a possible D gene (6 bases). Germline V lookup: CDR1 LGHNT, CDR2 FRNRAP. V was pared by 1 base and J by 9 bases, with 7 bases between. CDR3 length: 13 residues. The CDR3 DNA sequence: TGTGCTAGTGGTTTGGAGACAGGTTCACCCCTCCACTTT. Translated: CASGLETGSPLHF.

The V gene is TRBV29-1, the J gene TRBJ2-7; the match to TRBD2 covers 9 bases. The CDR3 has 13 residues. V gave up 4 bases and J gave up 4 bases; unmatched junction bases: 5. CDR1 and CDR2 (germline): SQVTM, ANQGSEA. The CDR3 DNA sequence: TGCAGCGTTGTTTCTAGCGGGACTTACGAGCAGTACTTC. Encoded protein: CSVVSSGTYEQYF.

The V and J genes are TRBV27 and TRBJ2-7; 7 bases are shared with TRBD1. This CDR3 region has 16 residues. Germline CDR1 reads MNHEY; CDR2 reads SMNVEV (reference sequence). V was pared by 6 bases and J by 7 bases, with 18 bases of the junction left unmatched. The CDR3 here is CASSRLIGGGWGEQYF. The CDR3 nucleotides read TGTGCCAGCAGCCGACTCATAGGGGGCGGCTGGGGGGAGCAGTACTTC.

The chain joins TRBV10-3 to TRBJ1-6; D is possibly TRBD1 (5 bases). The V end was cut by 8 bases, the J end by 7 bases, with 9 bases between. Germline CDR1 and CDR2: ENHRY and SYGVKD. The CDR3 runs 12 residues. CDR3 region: CAIGAGNSPLHF. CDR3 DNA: TGTGCCATCGGGGCCGGAAATTCACCCCTCCACTTT.

CDR3 region: CSARIWGDKETQYF. The CDR3 DNA follows: TGCAGTGCTAGAATTTGGGGGGACAAAGAGACCCAGTACTTC. J is TRBJ2-5 and V is TRBV20-1; either TRBD1 or TRBD2 may supply D (6 bases each). The CDR3 contains 14 residues. The V and J ends lost 2 bases and 3 bases respectively, with 13 bases between them. Germline V gene lookup returns CDR1 DFQATT and CDR2 SNEGSKA (reference sequence).

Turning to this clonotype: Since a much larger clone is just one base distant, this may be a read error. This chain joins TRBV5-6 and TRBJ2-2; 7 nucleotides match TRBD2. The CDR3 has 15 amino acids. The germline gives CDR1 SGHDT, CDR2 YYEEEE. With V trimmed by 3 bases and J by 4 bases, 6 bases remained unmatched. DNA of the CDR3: TGTGCCAGCAGCTCGCCTGCGGGAGCCACCGGGGAGCTGTTTTTT. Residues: CASSSPAGATGELFF.